The sequence of this TCR beta chain was determined in a study of blood T cells in healthy people across ages. This clonotype was observed once. A second PCR, run for about 7 to 11 cycles, used a sample-barcoded 5' primer plus a J-beta primer mix. Each CDR3 protein is one row after TCRdb ran MiXCR on the 5' RACE reads. The table lists about 1.8 million distinct CDR3 sequences, roughly 50% of them singletons. V was cut by 3 bases and J by 8 bases, with 13 bases left in between. The germline V gene encodes CDR1 DFQATT and CDR2 SNEGSKA (reference sequence). The CDR3 runs to 13 residues. The rearrangement joins TRBV20-1 to TRBJ1-4, with unresolved D. The sample comprised blood. The sequence derives from a woman aged 40-49 years in good health. The CDR3 sequence: CSARRHGEEKLFF. CDR3 nucleotide sequence: TGCAGTGCTAGGCGCCACGGGGAGGAAAAACTGTTTTTT.